This T cell receptor (beta chain) was sequenced in a study of vaccination and CD4 T cells after COVID-19. Study details: The convalescents were made up of six males and four females, two of whom were Hispanic. Cellular stimulation was performed using overlapping spike peptides derived from SARS-CoV-2, HCoV-NL63, HCoV-OC43 and HCoV-229E. Between diagnosis and the drawing of post-COVID samples lay a median roughly 91 days (range 35 to 161). General study points: Median counts of SARS-CoV-2-reactive clonotypes increased from about 20 to 38; this difference was not significant.

Specified time point: late sampling 161 to 241 days after vaccination in a few convalescent patients. Treatment here: approximately nine-day PBMC culture with coronavirus spike peptide pools or control peptides (ViraFEST assay). The CDR3 sequence is 14 residues long. The V and J ends lost 2 bases and 1 base respectively, with 9 bases between them. Germline V lookup: CDR1 SGHRS, CDR2 YFSETQ. Researchers used the Oncomine TCR Beta short-read assay to sequence DNA from cultured CD4+ T cells. TCRdb re-called the PCR reads with MiXCR, one entry per CDR3 protein. The table records about 18,000 distinct CDR3 sequences, roughly half of them present only once. A word on this clonotype: What it recognizes is unknown.

The sequences come from CD4+ T cells from blood, cultured in vitro, collected about 7 months after SARS-CoV-2 vaccination. The receptor was derived from a human donor who had recovered from COVID-19. V is TRBV5-1 and J is TRBJ1-1, with D maybe TRBD1 (6 bases). The CDR3 region is CASSLNRANTEAFF. CDR3 sequence (DNA): TGCGCCAGCAGCTTAAACAGGGCGAACACTGAAGCTTTCTTT.